This T cell receptor (beta chain) was captured in a study of T cell changes during pregnancy in multiple sclerosis. Looked up from germline, CDR1 is MNHNY and CDR2 is SVGAGI (reference sequence). The CDR3 loop spans 14 amino acids. With 2 bases clipped from V and 5 bases from J, the junction kept 3 bases outside the gene matches. Assay used: immunoSEQ multiplex PCR; TCRdb lists only in-frame clones, some missing. The sample lists around 130,000 clones; 96% were seen once. This chain uses TRBV6-6 with TRBJ2-7, with 10 positions matching TRBD1. The receptor's source is a female donor with multiple sclerosis, enrolled in a pregnancy study. The specimen comprised peripheral blood, sampled after pregnancy. The CDR3 is CASSYPGQGNEQYF. The CDR3 DNA sequence: TGTGCCAGCAGTTACCCGGGACAGGGGAACGAGCAGTACTTC.